Given below is one T cell receptor beta chain in context. Its antigen target is currently unknown. It has no much larger one-base neighbor in the sample; base qualities were not kept. The data stem from a study of cytomegalovirus exposure and HLA in healthy donors listed by TCRdb under 2017. In terms of the full investigation: An earlier analysis of approximately 640 of the donors reported more than 250 Gb of sequence data and 120 million or so unique TCR beta sequences from about 200 million T cells. The study profiled the T cell repertoires of under 850 subjects by immunosequencing and related them to cytomegalovirus serostatus. Class I and class II HLA loci were covered by the typing at four-digit resolution. To study patterns of TCR occurrence, a later analysis re-analyzed previously published TCR beta repertoires from around 660 donors and added high-resolution HLA genotyping. The number of typed donors differed by locus: about 629-630 for A, B, C, DRB1 and DQB1; 500 to 550 for DQA1; some 590 for DPA1; and some 430 for DPB1. Every repertoire in the discovery cohort had been generated on one and the same sequencing platform. Approximately 300 gigabases of sequencing data and 70 million to 100 million unique TCR sequences made up an early release that covered some 640 HLA-typed donors. A later genetic analysis used genome-wide SNP genotypes for 398 of the 666 donors, treating that subset as a discovery cohort. An earlier analysis of about 600 of the donors used high-throughput TCR beta sequencing to judge whether each TCR beta V gene segment behaved as functional or pseudogenic. To predict cytomegalovirus infection status, the study combined high-throughput TCR immunosequencing, statistical association of individual TCRs with disease status, and machine learning. Alongside the repertoire data, information on donor age, sex, ethnicity and CMV serostatus was compiled. The later analysis used no new phenotypic data to find candidate immune exposures, relying instead on TCR beta sequences and their occurrence across donors. Besides the first cohort of more than 650 subjects, a separate validation cohort made up of roughly 120 different subjects was used. Of the roughly 400 genotyped donors, around 81% fell in the genetic ancestry cluster associated with self-reported Caucasian donors. Among a few hundred genotyped donors of the cohort, an average of approximately 230,000 unique TCR beta nucleotide sequences were sequenced per donor, roughly 18% of them non-productive. The study aimed to test whether cataloging public T cell receptors could reveal signatures of past pathogen exposure. A few DR-DQ haplotypes were treated as single units for association and clustering because of strong linkage in the cohort. On the study overall, not on this receptor specifically: The study listed approximately 150 TCR beta chains as associated with cytomegalovirus. In an earlier analysis of some 540 of the donors, most TCR beta V segments appeared in productive rearrangements about 87% or about 30% of the time, broadly matching IMGT annotations. Cytomegalovirus status was reported to be diagnosed by the classifier with high specificity and sensitivity in both the original and validation cohorts. In a later genetic analysis, fewer N-insertions in productive TCRs were reported among donors in an Asian-associated ancestry cluster than the approximately 670-donor mean. In vitro tests confirmed that a few of the cytomegalovirus-associated TCR beta chains recognize cytomegalovirus antigens. The sequencing pipeline was judged likely to have produced a cluster of highly shared sequence variants as a technical artifact. According to a later analysis, most CMV-associated TCR beta chains appeared to be HLA-restricted, and the HLA associations seemed to be driven largely by CMV exposure. According to the authors, the approach could potentially be generalized to other disease states and immunological phenotypes. A later analysis found that HLA-associated TCR beta chains were more clonally expanded and had lower generation probabilities than equally common non-associated chains. Specific HLA alleles were associated with some 15,000 TCR beta sequences at a false discovery rate of 0.05 in a later analysis. Correlated functional status among segregating V segments might be attributable to linkage disequilibrium, but an unknown experimental factor could not be ruled out. A later analysis found that TCR association rates varied across HLA loci, with DRB1 alleles showing the most associated TCRs and HLA-C alleles the fewest. The presence/absence analyses assumed that sequencing depth was roughly uniform across donors, and that assumption may not be true. When HLA alleles, especially DR and DQ, strongly co-occurred, attributing TCR associations to individual alleles was difficult. A further reported finding was that TCR beta sequences accurately predicted the HLA-A and HLA-B alleles for most subjects in the first cohort. The 87-base-pair reads could not distinguish some IMGT-functional V segments, including TRBV6-2 and TRBV6-3, so those segments were excluded. V-gene and J-gene trimming of TCR beta chains was associated with a missense DCLRE1C variant in a later genetic analysis, and the association was replicated in an independent cohort. Because counts were too low, roughly 16 rarely observed V segments, including chromosome 9 orphons, were left out of the earlier analysis of several hundred of the donors. CMV serostatus was the only immune exposure information available for the cohort. HLA typing was unavailable for some donors at each locus, so association tests used only the typed subset. While some public TCRs were present in many individuals, most TCR sequences turned up only very rarely across donors. In this cohort, only TCR beta chains were sequenced, and detectable features were limited by the absence of alpha or paired-chain data. A later analysis reported that several top co-occurrence clusters appeared linked to parvovirus B19, influenza, CMV and Epstein-Barr virus.

The library was generated by the immunoSEQ multiplex PCR assay. A mixture of 60 forward primers for TCR Vbeta segments and 13 reverse primers for TCR Jbeta segments was used in the multiplex PCR. The CDR3 region of rearranged TCR beta genes was amplified from genomic DNA by a multiplex PCR assay. The Illumina HiSeq System was used to sequence the amplified TCR beta libraries as 87-base-pair reads. Regarding the original processing steps: A later analysis counted about 80 million unique TCR beta chains across the roughly 700 repertoires, and roughly 11 million of these chains were shared by at least two donors. To remove PCR and sequencing errors, raw reads were error-corrected and collapsed into unique sequences using a nearest-neighbor algorithm that merged closely related sequences. To assign V, D and J gene segments, CDR3 sequences were aligned to IMGT reference sequences. For a sequence to be retained, a match of at least six nucleotides was required to both a V gene segment and a J gene segment. A rearrangement was called productive if the CDR3 had no stop codons and remained in frame with V and J, and every other rearrangement was called non-productive. CDR3 was defined by IMGT convention, running from the second conserved V-encoded cysteine to the conserved J-encoded phenylalanine. In an earlier analysis of 500 to 650 of the donors, sequences lacking an unambiguous match to a single V gene segment were excluded. An earlier analysis of some 610 of the donors called V segments functional above 56.7% productive rearrangements and segregating when the between-donor standard deviation exceeded 5%. A statistical classification framework was built to diagnose cytomegalovirus status from the catalog of TCR beta chain sequences. A later analysis assigned V and J genes by comparing TCR nucleotide sequences with IMGT/GENE-DB human TR gene sequences. The TCRdist pipeline was used in a later analysis to assign CDR3 sequences and most-parsimonious VDJ recombination scenarios. A later analysis defined each TCR beta chain by its CDR3 amino acid sequence plus V-gene family, and excluded reads lacking a unique V-gene family. A later analysis removed 550 to 650 highly shared, low-generation-probability nucleotide sequences to deal with suspected cross-contamination and a sequencing artifact. In a later analysis, a clonal expansion index was calculated for each public chain from normalized within-repertoire ranks of inferred template counts. In a later analysis, generation probabilities were computed with a VDJ recombination model fitted to out-of-frame rearrangements, and the resulting probabilities were checked against IGoR. In a later analysis, hypergeometric tests were used to score TCR-TCR, TCR-HLA and TCR-CMV co-occurrence, with a repertoire-size bias correction applied to TCR pairs. In a later analysis, false discovery rates were estimated by permuting HLA or CMV assignments 20 times. A later analysis grouped co-occurring TCRs with DBSCAN, adding TCRdist sequence similarity when clustering within HLA-allele-positive subsets. Repertoires with fewer than 30,000 or more than 120,000 public chains were left out of co-occurrence clustering, as were four to six repertoires with anomalous nucleotide sharing. What TCRdb holds here is the immuneACCESS table cut down to in-frame rearrangements. Part of the clones is not present; checked against another copy, under half of the missing clones reflect an unresolved V gene, and the others are unexplained. For V, J and clone size, that table is used; D and trimming come from the DNA. A total of about 150,000 clones appear in this sample, approximately 86% of them only once. The ten largest clonotypes hold 6.5% to 7.5% of the sample.

V trim: 5 bases; J trim: 11 bases; unmatched bases: 13. The germline V gene (reference sequence) specifies SEHNR as CDR1 and FQNEAQ as CDR2. Counted from cysteine to phenylalanine, this CDR3 has 15 amino acids. Of the read, only the CDR3 DNA is kept; its 45 bases are in frame from base 1. The cohort consisted of some 670 healthy bone marrow donors. All cohort members were sampled while nominally healthy, although unrecorded immune exposures were likely present. The donor was CMV seropositive and was included in the group of 250 to 300 seropositive cohort members. Every donor gave a peripheral blood sample, and the peripheral blood mononuclear cells from that sample were used for TCR beta sequencing. Genomic DNA extraction from the blood cell samples was performed with the Qiagen DNeasy Blood Extraction Kit.

The sample taken for sequencing was PBMCs. The V gene is TRBV7-9 and the J gene is TRBJ2-3; 10 middle bases align to TRBD2. The sequence derives from a woman aged 50 to 60 in good health and CMV-seropositive. The nucleotides are TGTGCCAGCAGCGTTAGCGGGGGGCAAGCGTTCGGGCAGTATTTT. The translation is CASSVSGGQAFGQYF.